One sample yielded the 5 T cell receptor beta chains listed below, sequenced in a study of blood T cells in healthy people across ages. A second PCR of roughly 7 to 11 cycles used a sample-barcoded 5' primer and a J-beta primer mix. TCRdb used MiXCR to reprocess the 5' RACE reads, holding one entry per CDR3 protein. In the table there are about 1.4 million distinct CDR3 sequences, 45% to 70% of which are singletons. The sequencing input was blood. All receptors come from a man younger than 30 in good health.

In the case of this clonotype: A read error may account for a junction end that differs from germline. This chain links TRBV6-1 with TRBJ2-7, with 7 nucleotides matching TRBD1. The CDR3 has 14 amino acids. Looked up from germline, CDR1 is MNHNS and CDR2 is SASEGT. CDR3 region: CVSRARDSDYEQYF. The CDR3 bases are TGTGTCAGCAGGGCCCGGGACAGCGATTACGAGCAGTACTTC.

The rearrangement links TRBV27 to TRBJ2-7; 8 nucleotides line up with TRBD2. The germline CDR1 and CDR2 sequences are MNHEY and SMNVEV (reference sequence). The junction had 10 bases not matched to a gene; V was cut back by 5 bases and J by 4 bases. This CDR3 has 15 amino acids. This chain's CDR3 is CASSPFSGVLYEQYF. The CDR3 nucleotides are TGTGCCAGCAGTCCCTTTAGCGGGGTATTATACGAGCAGTACTTC.

This clonotype turned up a few times. The chain links TRBV4-3 to TRBJ2-7; TRBD1 aligns across 7 bases. V was clipped by 0 bases and J by 7 bases; unmatched bases: 6. This CDR3 is built from 14 residues. Germline V gene sequence: CDR1 LGHNA, CDR2 YSLEER. The chain's CDR3 is CASSQDKGAEEQYF. CDR3 DNA: TGCGCCAGCAGCCAAGATAAGGGGGCTGAGGAGCAGTACTTC.

This clonotype was recorded a few times. CDR3 DNA: TGCAGTGCTAGACGGGCAGGGACAAGCACAGATACGCAGTATTTT. It yields the protein CSARRAGTSTDTQYF. This sequence joins TRBV20-1 and TRBJ2-3, with D possibly TRBD1 on 6 matching bases. Germline values: CDR1 DFQATT, CDR2 SNEGSKA (reference sequence). V lost 2 bases to trimming and J lost 0 bases, with 12 bases between them. CDR3 length: 15 amino acids.

The count of this clonotype is one. This chain connects TRBV7-8 to TRBJ2-7; tentatively, D is TRBD2 (6 bases). V was shortened by 5 bases and J by 0 bases, with 14 bases between the two germline ends. This CDR3 is 15 amino acids long. Germline-derived CDR1 and CDR2 are SGHVS and FQNEAQ. CDR3 nucleotides: TGTGCCAGCAGCCGGGGGACGCGCGGCTCCTACGAGCAGTACTTC. Translating it yields CASSRGTRGSYEQYF.